The rows below give T cell receptor beta chains drawn from one sample of a study of blood T cell repertoires in COVID-19. Profiled with immunoSEQ multiplex PCR; TCRdb holds only in-frame clones, not every one. The table shows around 40,000 clones, with roughly 86% occurring only once. Sequencing used peripheral blood. These receptors all come from a human donor in a cohort sampled during active COVID-19. The CDR3 runs from the conserved cysteine through the conserved F or W. Fields, in order: D gene, CDR3 length, J gene, V gene, clone size, CDR3 protein, CDR3 DNA. The D gene is left open where the match is weak. Clone size appears in some rows only: once, few, many, or a class for an expanded clone.

.	15	TRBJ2-2	TRBV14	.	CASSQWLSGGGELFF	TGTGCCAGCAGCCAATGGCTCTCCGGGGGTGGGGAGCTGTTTTTT
.	16	TRBJ1-6	TRBV7-3	once	CASSLGTISPYSPLHF	TGTGCCAGCAGCTTAGGGACAATTTCACCTTATTCACCCCTCCACTTT
.	12	TRBJ2-7	TRBV6-5	few	CASTTRLNEQYF	TGTGCCAGCACTACCCGCCTGAACGAGCAGTACTTC
.	16	TRBJ1-6	TRBV14	.	CASSQTGLSGYSPLHF	TGTGCCAGCAGTCAAACTGGGCTATCAGGGTATTCACCCCTCCACTTT
.	13	TRBJ2-7	TRBV6-2/TRBV6-3	.	CASSPSPPVEQYF	TGTGCCAGCAGTCCCTCCCCCCCCGTCGAGCAGTACTTC
TRBD1	17	TRBJ2-2	TRBV5-1	.	CASSPGTGGAWTGELFF	TGCGCCAGCAGCCCCGGGACAGGGGGCGCGTGGACCGGGGAGCTGTTTTTT
.	12	TRBJ1-2	TRBV12-3/TRBV12-4	.	CASRPGQHGYTF	TGTGCCAGCAGGCCGGGACAACATGGCTACACCTTC
TRBD2	16	TRBJ2-7	TRBV27	.	CASRVPTSADSYEQYF	TGTGCCAGCAGAGTACCGACTAGCGCAGACTCCTACGAGCAGTACTTC
TRBD2	17	TRBJ2-5	TRBV3-1/TRBV3-2	.	CASSPGLAGGFPRAQYF	TGTGCCAGCAGCCCGGGACTAGCGGGGGGCTTCCCAAGGGCCCAGTACTTC
TRBD2	16	TRBJ2-3	TRBV2	once	CASSETASGGADTQYF	TGTGCCAGCAGTGAAACGGCTAGCGGGGGGGCCGATACGCAGTATTTT
TRBD1	13	TRBJ1-1	TRBV19	.	CASSQGANTEAFF	TGTGCCAGTAGTCAGGGGGCCAACACTGAAGCTTTCTTT
.	14	TRBJ1-6	TRBV25-1	.	CASSERENNSPLHF	TGTGCCAGCAGTGAGAGGGAAAATAATTCACCCCTCCACTTT
TRBD1	15	TRBJ1-2	TRBV6-5	once	CASSYGGRGEYGYTF	TGTGCCAGCAGCTATGGGGGCAGGGGGGAATATGGCTACACCTTC
TRBD1	13	TRBJ2-7	TRBV12-3/TRBV12-4	.	CASSRDRVSEQYF	TGTGCCAGCAGTCGGGACAGGGTATCCGAGCAGTACTTC
TRBD1	15	TRBJ1-5	TRBV6-5	.	CASSSLDRANQPQHF	TGTGCCAGCAGTTCCCTGGACAGGGCTAATCAGCCCCAGCATTTT
TRBD1	16	TRBJ2-7	TRBV11-2	once	CASSLDLGQGAYEQYF	TGTGCCAGCAGCTTAGATCTGGGACAGGGTGCCTACGAGCAGTACTTC
.	16	TRBJ2-3	TRBV10-1	.	CASSEGVVGGTDTQYF	TGCGCCAGCAGTGAGGGCGTCGTAGGAGGGACAGATACGCAGTATTTT
TRBD1	14	TRBJ2-7	TRBV27	.	CASKPTGVPYEQYF	TGTGCCAGTAAACCGACAGGGGTCCCCTACGAGCAGTACTTC
.	16	TRBJ1-3	TRBV7-8	.	CASSLERQGGGNTIYF	TGTGCCAGCAGCTTAGAGCGCCAGGGTGGTGGAAACACCATATATTTT
TRBD1	15	TRBJ1-4	TRBV2	once	CASSEATGGDEKLFF	TGTGCCAGCAGTGAAGCGACAGGGGGGGATGAAAAACTGTTTTTT
.	13	TRBJ1-1	TRBV30	.	CAWDRTQNTEAFF	TGTGCCTGGGACAGAACCCAGAACACTGAAGCTTTCTTT
.	16	TRBJ1-1	TRBV9	.	CASSPSAGAMNTEAFF	TGTGCCAGCAGCCCAAGTGCAGGGGCTATGAACACTGAAGCTTTCTTT
.	16	TRBJ2-6	TRBV27	.	CASSLWGPVGANVLTF	TGTGCCAGCAGTTTATGGGGGCCAGTTGGGGCCAACGTCCTGACTTTC
.	17	TRBJ2-6	TRBV7-2	.	CASSSLWGVSGANVLTF	TGTGCCAGCAGCTCCCTGTGGGGGGTCTCTGGGGCCAACGTCCTGACTTTC
.	15	TRBJ2-2	TRBV2	.	CASSAQGQDTGELFF	TGTGCCAGCAGTGCCCAGGGGCAAGACACCGGGGAGCTGTTTTTT
TRBD1	17	TRBJ1-5	TRBV27	.	CASSFLRDRGRKQPQHF	TGTGCCAGCAGTTTCCTCCGGGACAGGGGGCGAAAACAGCCCCAGCATTTT
.	14	TRBJ2-7	TRBV3-1/TRBV3-2	.	CASSQGAGSSEQYF	TGTGCCAGCAGCCAAGGGGCAGGCAGTAGCGAGCAGTACTTC
.	15	TRBJ2-5	TRBV4-3	.	CASSQARVSTETQYF	TGCGCCAGCAGCCAAGCCAGGGTATCAACAGAGACCCAGTACTTC
.	13	TRBJ2-7	TRBV7-2	.	CASSSTRGSEQYF	TGTGCCAGCAGCTCGACTAGGGGTAGCGAGCAGTACTTC
.	15	TRBJ1-5	TRBV19	once	CASTNIDRLSQPQHF	TGTGCCAGTACTAATATAGACAGGCTTAGTCAGCCCCAGCATTTT
TRBD2	16	TRBJ2-1	TRBV9	.	CASSVDSGGTGNEQFF	TGTGCCAGCAGCGTAGATAGCGGGGGAACCGGCAATGAGCAGTTCTTC
TRBD1	16	TRBJ1-6	TRBV6-6	once	CASSYYRTGVNSPLHF	TGTGCCAGCAGTTACTACCGGACAGGGGTAAATTCACCCCTCCACTTT
.	15	TRBJ1-5	TRBV6-5	.	CASSQTGLGNQPQHF	TGTGCCAGCAGTCAAACAGGGTTGGGCAATCAGCCCCAGCATTTT